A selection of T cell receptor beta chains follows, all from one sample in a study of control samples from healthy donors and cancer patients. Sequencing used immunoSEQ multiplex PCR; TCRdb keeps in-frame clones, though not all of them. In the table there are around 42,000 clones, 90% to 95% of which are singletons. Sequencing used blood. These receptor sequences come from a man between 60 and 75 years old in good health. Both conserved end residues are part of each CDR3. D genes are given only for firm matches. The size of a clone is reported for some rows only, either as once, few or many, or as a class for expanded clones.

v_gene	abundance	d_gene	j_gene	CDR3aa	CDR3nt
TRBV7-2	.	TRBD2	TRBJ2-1	CASSLGGTSFLEFF	TGTGCCAGCAGCTTAGGAGGGACTAGCTTTTTGGAGTTCTTC
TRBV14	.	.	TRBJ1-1	CASSQVLVSTEAFF	TGTGCCAGCAGCCAAGTTCTGGTAAGCACTGAAGCTTTCTTT
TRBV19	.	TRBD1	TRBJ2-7	CASRPGQGGYEQYF	TGTGCCAGTAGACCCGGACAGGGAGGCTACGAGCAGTACTTC
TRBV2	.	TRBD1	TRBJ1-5	CASSTPQGAAGNQPQHF	TGTGCCAGCAGTACACCTCAGGGGGCAGCTGGCAATCAGCCCCAGCATTTT
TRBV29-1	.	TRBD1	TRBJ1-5	CSVRTGAFSSSNQPQHF	TGCAGCGTACGGACAGGGGCGTTCTCTTCTAGCAATCAGCCCCAGCATTTT
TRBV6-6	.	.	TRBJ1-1	CASSKQGRVSTEAFF	TGTGCCAGCAGCAAACAGGGACGGGTTTCCACTGAAGCTTTCTTT
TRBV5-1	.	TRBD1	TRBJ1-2	CASSLQGAGGYTF	TGCGCCAGCAGCTTACAGGGGGCAGGTGGCTACACCTTC
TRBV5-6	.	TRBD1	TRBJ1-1	CASSTTGGTEAFF	TGTGCCAGCAGCACTACAGGGGGCACTGAAGCTTTCTTT
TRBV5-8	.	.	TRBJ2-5	CASIYPGTLYQETQYF	TGTGCCAGCATCTATCCCGGGACATTGTACCAAGAGACCCAGTACTTC
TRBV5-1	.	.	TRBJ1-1	CASSLGTSEAFF	TGCGCCAGCAGCCTTGGGACATCTGAAGCTTTCTTT
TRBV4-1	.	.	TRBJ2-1	CASSQDGGSGNEQFF	TGCGCCAGCAGCCAAGACGGAGGGAGTGGTAATGAGCAGTTCTTC
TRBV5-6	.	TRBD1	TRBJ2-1	CASSPKDRGGHNEQFF	TGTGCCAGCAGCCCAAAAGACAGGGGTGGTCACAATGAGCAGTTCTTC
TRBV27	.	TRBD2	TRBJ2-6	CASRGGHSGANVLTF	TGTGCCAGCCGGGGGGGCCACTCTGGGGCCAACGTCCTGACTTTC
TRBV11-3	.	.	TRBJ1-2	CASSWAAVDDYGYTF	TGTGCCAGCAGCTGGGCGGCAGTTGATGACTATGGCTACACCTTC
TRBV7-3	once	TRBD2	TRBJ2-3	CASSLKAGGPDTQYF	TGTGCCAGCAGCTTAAAAGCGGGAGGGCCAGATACGCAGTATTTT
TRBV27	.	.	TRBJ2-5	CASSLFGGPLQETQYF	TGTGCCAGCAGTTTATTCGGGGGCCCCCTCCAAGAGACCCAGTACTTC
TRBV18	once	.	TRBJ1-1	CASSNGGGENTEAFF	TGTGCCAGCTCAAACGGTGGGGGAGAGAACACTGAAGCTTTCTTT
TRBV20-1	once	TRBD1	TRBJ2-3	CSASFRTGVFDTQYF	TGCAGTGCTAGTTTCCGGACAGGGGTTTTCGATACGCAGTATTTT
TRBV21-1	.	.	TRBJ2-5	CASSKWYEGNQETQYF	TGTGCCAGCAGCAAATGGTACGAGGGGAATCAAGAGACCCAGTACTTC
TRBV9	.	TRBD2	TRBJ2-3	CASSVASGRVTDTQYF	TGTGCCAGCAGCGTAGCTAGCGGGAGGGTAACAGATACGCAGTATTTT
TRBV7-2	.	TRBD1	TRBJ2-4	CASSFEGKGGLDIQYF	TGTGCCAGCAGCTTCGAGGGGAAAGGGGGCTTGGACATTCAGTACTTC
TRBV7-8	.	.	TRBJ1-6	CASSSDSYNSPLHF	TGTGCCAGCAGCTCGGACAGCTATAATTCACCCCTCCACTTT
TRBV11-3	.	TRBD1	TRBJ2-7	CASSLGGTGVDEQYF	TGTGCCAGCAGCTTAGGGGGGACAGGGGTCGACGAGCAGTACTTC
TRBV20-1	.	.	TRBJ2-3	CSARDSEAQYF	TGCAGTGCTAGAGATTCTGAGGCGCAGTATTTT
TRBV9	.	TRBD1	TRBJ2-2	CATQQGAAGELFF	TGTGCAACCCAACAGGGGGCGGCCGGGGAGCTGTTTTTT
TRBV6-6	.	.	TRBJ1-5	CASSREVQGNWNQPQHF	TGTGCCAGCAGTCGGGAAGTTCAGGGGAATTGGAATCAGCCCCAGCATTTT
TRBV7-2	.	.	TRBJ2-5	CASSGGPQETQYF	TGTGCCAGCAGCGGGGGGCCACAAGAGACCCAGTACTTC
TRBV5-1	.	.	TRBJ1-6	CASTLGPGRASSYNSPLHF	TGCGCCAGCACCCTTGGGCCAGGCAGGGCGAGCTCCTATAATTCACCCCTCCACTTT
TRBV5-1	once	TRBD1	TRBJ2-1	CASSRGQYNEQFF	TGCGCCAGCAGCCGGGGACAGTACAATGAGCAGTTCTTC
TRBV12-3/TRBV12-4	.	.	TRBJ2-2	CASSLRVGGELFF	TGTGCCAGCAGTTTAAGGGTTGGCGGGGAGCTGTTTTTT
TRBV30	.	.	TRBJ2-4	CAWSVLVENIQYF	TGTGCCTGGAGTGTACTAGTTGAAAACATTCAGTACTTC
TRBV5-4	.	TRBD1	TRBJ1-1	CASLGQGQTEAFF	TGTGCCAGCTTAGGACAGGGGCAAACTGAAGCTTTCTTT
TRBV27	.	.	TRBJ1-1	CASSSWTPKGAFF	TGTGCCAGCAGTTCGTGGACCCCGAAAGGAGCTTTCTTT
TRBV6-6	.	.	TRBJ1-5	CASSYSWPGQPQHF	TGTGCCAGCAGTTACTCCTGGCCCGGTCAGCCCCAGCATTTT
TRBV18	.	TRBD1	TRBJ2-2	CASSLGTGNTGELFF	TGTGCCAGCTCACTAGGGACAGGGAACACCGGGGAGCTGTTTTTT
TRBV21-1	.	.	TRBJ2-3	CASSKSLAGGSTDTQYF	TGTGCCAGCAGCAAAAGCCTAGCGGGAGGGAGCACAGATACGCAGTATTTT
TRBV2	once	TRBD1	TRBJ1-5	CASSGLTGRPQHF	TGTGCCAGCAGCGGGTTGACAGGGAGGCCCCAGCATTTT
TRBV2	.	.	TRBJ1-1	CASSVLAIKNTEAFF	TGTGCCAGCAGTGTCTTGGCTATTAAAAACACTGAAGCTTTCTTT
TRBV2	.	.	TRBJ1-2	CASSEARAGYYGYTF	TGTGCCAGCAGTGAAGCACGGGCAGGCTACTATGGCTACACCTTC
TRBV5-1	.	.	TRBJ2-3	CASSLEDTTDTQYF	TGCGCCAGCAGCTTGGAGGACACTACAGATACGCAGTATTTT
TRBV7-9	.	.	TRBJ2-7	CASSLAGIYEQYF	TGTGCCAGCAGCTTAGCCGGGATATACGAGCAGTACTTC
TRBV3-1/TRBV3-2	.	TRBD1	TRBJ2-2	CATGGQGAPSNTGELFF	TGTGCCACCGGCGGACAGGGGGCTCCGTCGAACACCGGGGAGCTGTTTTTT
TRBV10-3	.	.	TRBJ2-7	CAIKWDTSYEQYF	TGTGCCATCAAGTGGGACACCTCCTACGAGCAGTACTTC
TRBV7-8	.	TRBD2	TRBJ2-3	CASSIHLAGGADTQYF	TGTGCCAGCAGCATCCACCTAGCGGGAGGGGCAGATACGCAGTATTTT